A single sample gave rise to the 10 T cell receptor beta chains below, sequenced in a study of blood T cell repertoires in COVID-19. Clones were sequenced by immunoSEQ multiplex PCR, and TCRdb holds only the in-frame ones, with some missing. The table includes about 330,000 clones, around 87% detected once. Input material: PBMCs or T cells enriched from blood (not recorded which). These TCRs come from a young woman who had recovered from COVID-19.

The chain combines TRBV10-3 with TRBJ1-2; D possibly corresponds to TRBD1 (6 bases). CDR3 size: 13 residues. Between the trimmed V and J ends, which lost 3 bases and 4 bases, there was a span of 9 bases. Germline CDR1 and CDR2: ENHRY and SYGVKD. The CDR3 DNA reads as TGTGCCATCAGTGAACAGGGCCCCTATGGCTACACCTTC. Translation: CAISEQGPYGYTF.

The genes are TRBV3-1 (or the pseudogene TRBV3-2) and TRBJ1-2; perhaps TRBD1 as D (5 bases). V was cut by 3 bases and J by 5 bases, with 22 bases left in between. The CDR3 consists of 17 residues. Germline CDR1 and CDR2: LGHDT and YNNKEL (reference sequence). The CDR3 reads CASSQMRLTDGEYGYTF. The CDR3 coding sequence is TGTGCCAGCAGCCAGATGCGACTGACAGACGGAGAATATGGCTACACCTTC.

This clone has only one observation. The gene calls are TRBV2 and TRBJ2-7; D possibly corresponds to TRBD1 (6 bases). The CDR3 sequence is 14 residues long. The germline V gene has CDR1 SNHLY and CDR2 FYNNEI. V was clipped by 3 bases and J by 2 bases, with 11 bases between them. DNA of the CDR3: TGTGCCAGCAGTGACCCAGGGGTCACCTACGAGCAGTACTTC. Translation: CASSDPGVTYEQYF.

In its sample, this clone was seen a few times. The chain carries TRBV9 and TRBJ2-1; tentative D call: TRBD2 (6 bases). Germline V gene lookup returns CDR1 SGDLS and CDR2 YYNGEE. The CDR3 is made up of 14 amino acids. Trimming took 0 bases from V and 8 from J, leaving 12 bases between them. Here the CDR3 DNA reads TGTGCCAGCAGCGTAGAGGAGGGTTGGGATGAGCAGTTCTTC. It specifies CASSVEEGWDEQFF.

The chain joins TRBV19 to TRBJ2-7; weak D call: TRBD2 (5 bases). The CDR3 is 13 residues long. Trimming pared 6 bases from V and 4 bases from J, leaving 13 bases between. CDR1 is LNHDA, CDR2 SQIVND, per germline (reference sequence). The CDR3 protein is CASRERSGYEQYF. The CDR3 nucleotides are TGTGCCAGTAGGGAGAGATCGGGGTACGAGCAGTACTTC.

CDR3 sequence reads: CSGLTGGNTEAFF. Written as DNA, the CDR3 is TGCAGCGGACTGACAGGGGGGAACACTGAAGCTTTCTTT. The chain couples TRBV29-1 to TRBJ1-1; TRBD1 agrees at 9 bases. Germline lookup yields CDR1 SQVTM and CDR2 ANQGSEA. The junction had 4 bases not matched to a gene; V was cut back by 7 bases and J by 1 base. CDR3 length equals 13 residues.

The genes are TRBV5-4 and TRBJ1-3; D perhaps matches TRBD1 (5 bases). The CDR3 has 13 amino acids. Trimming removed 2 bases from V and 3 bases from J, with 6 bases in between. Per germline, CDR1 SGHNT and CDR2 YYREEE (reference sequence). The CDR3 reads CASSLQDGNTIYF. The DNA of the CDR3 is TGTGCCAGCAGCTTACAGGATGGAAACACCATATATTTT. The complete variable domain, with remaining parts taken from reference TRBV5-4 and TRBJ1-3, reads ETGVTQSPTHLIKTRGQQVTLRCSSQSGHNTVSWYQQALGQGPQFIFQYYREEENGRGNFPPRFSGLQFPNYSSELNVNALELDDSALYLCASSLQDGNTIYFGEGSWLTVV.

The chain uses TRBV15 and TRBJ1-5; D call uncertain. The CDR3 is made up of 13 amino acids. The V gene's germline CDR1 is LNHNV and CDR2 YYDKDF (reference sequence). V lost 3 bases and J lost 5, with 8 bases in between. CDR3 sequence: CATSRRIDQPQHF. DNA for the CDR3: TGTGCCACCAGCAGGAGAATAGATCAGCCCCAGCATTTT.

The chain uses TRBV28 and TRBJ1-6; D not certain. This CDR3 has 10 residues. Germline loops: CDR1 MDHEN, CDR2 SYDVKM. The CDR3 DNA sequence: TGTGGCCTATCCAACCCCCCCCTCCACTTT. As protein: CGLSNPPLHF.

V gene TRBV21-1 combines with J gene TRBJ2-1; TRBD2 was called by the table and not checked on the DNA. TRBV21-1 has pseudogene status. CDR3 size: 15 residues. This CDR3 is CARQTELEGSVEQFF. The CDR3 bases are TGTGCCAGGCAAACAGAGCTGGAGGGGTCCGTTGAGCAGTTCTTC.